This note documents a single T cell receptor (beta chain) sequence. This record belongs to a study of blood T cell repertoires in COVID-19. In the study overall: Samples representing acute and convalescent COVID-19 were sourced from the United States, Italy and Spain. Sample material is recorded as cDNA or gDNA derived from T cells, B-cell-depleted T cells, or PBMCs.

In the study's own analysis: Amplification with reference gene primers provided the estimates of nucleated cell counts. Sequenced by immunoSEQ multiplex PCR; TCRdb stores in-frame clones only, minus some. The D gene and trimming were derived from the DNA, and the V and J assignments and clone size from that table. The sample yields around 130,000 clones, just under 85% seen once. This sequence was found in a woman in her 50s with acute or convalescent COVID-19. The sample comprised peripheral blood.

CDR3 in amino acids: CASGLAHSGANVLTF. The CDR3 DNA reads as TGTGCTAGTGGTTTGGCCCATTCTGGGGCCAACGTCCTGACTTTC. This chain links TRBV12-5 with TRBJ2-6, with D unresolved. Germline CDR1 LGHNT, CDR2 FRNRAP. V lost 1 base and J 1 base, leaving 5 bases between the germline ends. The CDR3 runs to 15 residues.